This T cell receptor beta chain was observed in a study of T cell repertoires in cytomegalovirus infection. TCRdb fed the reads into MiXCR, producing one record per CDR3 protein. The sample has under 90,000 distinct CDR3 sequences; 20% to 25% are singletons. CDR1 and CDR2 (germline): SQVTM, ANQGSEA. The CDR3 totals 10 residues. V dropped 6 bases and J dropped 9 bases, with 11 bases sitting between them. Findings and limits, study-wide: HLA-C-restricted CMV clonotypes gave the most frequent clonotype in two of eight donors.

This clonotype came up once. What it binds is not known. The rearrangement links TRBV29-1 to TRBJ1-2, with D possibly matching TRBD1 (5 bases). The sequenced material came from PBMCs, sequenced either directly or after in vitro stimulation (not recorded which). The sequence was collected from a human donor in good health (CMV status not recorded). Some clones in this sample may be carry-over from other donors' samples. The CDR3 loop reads CSVATGRYTF. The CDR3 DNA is TGCAGCGTGGCTACAGGACGCTACACCTTC.